This passage covers 11 T cell receptor beta chains from one sample sequenced in a study of neurological immune-mediated disorders. TCRdb ran MiXCR on the 5' RACE reads and lists one entry per CDR3 protein. The sample yields about 19,000 distinct CDR3 sequences, approximately 7.9% seen once. Specimen: CD8+ T cells from blood. These receptors were taken from a woman under 40 with HTLV-1-associated myelopathy (HAM/TSP).

V gene TRBV7-9 combines with J gene TRBJ1-1, with 8 bases matching TRBD1. V was pared by 5 bases and J by 0 bases, with 8 bases of the junction left unmatched. The CDR3 is 16 amino acids. Germline CDR1 is SEHNR and CDR2 is FQNEAQ (reference sequence). For the CDR3, the DNA is TGTGCCAGCAGCCCAAGACAGGGGATTATGAACACTGAAGCTTTCTTT. Its translation is CASSPRQGIMNTEAFF.

This clonotype showed up many times. This chain connects TRBV20-1 to TRBJ1-1, with D uncertain. The ends were cut back, 6 bases at V and 3 bases at J, with 17 bases in the middle. This CDR3 has 14 amino acids. Germline CDR1 is DFQATT and CDR2 is SNEGSKA (reference sequence). CDR3 protein: CSAAPKGRDTEAFF. CDR3 coding DNA: TGCAGTGCAGCCCCTAAAGGGAGGGACACTGAAGCTTTCTTT.

This clonotype was counted many times. The chain employs TRBV29-1 and TRBJ2-4; a weak D match, TRBD2 (5 bases). The CDR3 loop spans 13 amino acids. Trimming left V 4 bases short and J 0 bases short, with 7 bases between. Germline loops: CDR1 SQVTM, CDR2 ANQGSEA. The CDR3 DNA follows: TGCAGCGTTGTTCGGGGAGCCAAAAACATTCAGTACTTC. Translation: CSVVRGAKNIQYF.

This clonotype was seen ten or more times. V and J are TRBV5-6 and TRBJ2-4; D is unresolved. V shed 4 bases and J shed 7 bases, with 9 bases lying between them. CDR3 length: 12 amino acids. Germline-derived CDR1 and CDR2 are SGHDT and YYEEEE. CDR3: CASSPGLNIQYF. The CDR3 DNA follows: TGTGCCAGCAGCCCGGGCCTTAACATTCAGTACTTC.

This clonotype occurred many times. This rearrangement joins TRBV7-9 to TRBJ1-4, with 8 positions matching TRBD1. CDR1 and CDR2 (germline): SEHNR, FQNEAQ (reference sequence). The junction had 7 bases not matched to a gene; V was cut back by 5 bases and J by 8 bases. The CDR3 covers 14 residues. The CDR3 DNA follows: TGTGCCAGCAGCCCCGACAGGGGAGAAGAAAAACTGTTTTTT. Its translation is CASSPDRGEEKLFF.

This clonotype has a count of ten or more. The V call is TRBV6-5, the J call TRBJ2-1, with D possibly called TRBD1 or TRBD2 (5 bases each). In germline, CDR1 is MNHEY, CDR2 SVGAGI. V was cut by 5 bases and J by 7 bases, with 30 bases left in between. The CDR3 has 19 residues. Written as DNA, the CDR3 is TGTGCCAGCAGTATACTCGATTGGGGCGTCAACGGGGCGCGGAATGAGCAGTTCTTC. Its translation: CASSILDWGVNGARNEQFF.

This clonotype was observed at least ten times. This chain connects TRBV4-1 to TRBJ2-5, with D hard to call. Trimming pared 0 bases from V and 4 bases from J, leaving 9 bases between. Looked up from germline, CDR1 is MGHRA and CDR2 is YSYEKL. CDR3 length equals 14 residues. The CDR3 sequence is CASSQEGTSETQYF. CDR3 in DNA: TGCGCCAGCAGCCAAGAAGGCACTTCAGAGACCCAGTACTTC.

This clonotype has a count of ten or more. This sequence joins TRBV29-1 and TRBJ2-7; possibly TRBD2 for D (6 bases). Looked up from germline, CDR1 is SQVTM and CDR2 is ANQGSEA. The CDR3 sequence is 11 residues long. The V end lost 4 bases, the J end lost 3 bases, and 7 bases lay between the germline ends. The CDR3 reads CSVGGVYEQYF. The CDR3 DNA reads TGCAGCGTTGGGGGGGTCTACGAGCAGTACTTC.

This clonotype was found many times. This chain joins TRBV27 and TRBJ1-3; D is unresolved. This CDR3 has 15 amino acids. V lost 7 bases and J lost 8, with 21 bases in between. The germline V gene has CDR1 MNHEY and CDR2 SMNVEV (reference sequence). In nucleotides, the CDR3 is TGTGCCAGCACCAAGGGAGGCAGGCCGACGGACACCATATATTTT. It translates to CASTKGGRPTDTIYF.

Ten or more counts support this clonotype. The chain has TRBV6-1 and TRBJ1-2, with a weak D call TRBD1 (6 bases). CDR3 length: 15 amino acids. CDR1 MNHNS and CDR2 SASEGT come from the germline V gene. V gave up 0 bases and J gave up 1 base, with 9 bases separating them. Written as DNA, the CDR3 is TGTGCCAGCAGTGAAGCTCCAGGGGATAACTATGGCTACACCTTC. This gives the protein CASSEAPGDNYGYTF.

This clonotype came up many times. The chain recombines TRBV20-1 with TRBJ1-2, with 9 positions matching TRBD1. The CDR3 consists of 16 residues. The trim removed 5 bases at V and 6 bases at J, leaving 16 bases unmatched. The germline V gene encodes CDR1 DFQATT and CDR2 SNEGSKA (reference sequence). The CDR3 here is CSAEGPTGQGSDGYTF. The CDR3 coding sequence is TGCAGTGCTGAAGGACCCACGGGACAGGGATCGGATGGCTACACCTTC.